Below, 6 T cell receptor beta chains from the same sample are listed, as sequenced in a study of shared clonotypes between healthy human individuals. The repertoire was sequenced with immunoSEQ multiplex PCR; TCRdb's copy has only in-frame clones and lacks some. The repertoire holds roughly 2.5 million clones, with roughly nine tenths as singletons. The sequenced material came from naive CD4+ T cells sorted from blood. Sample subset: CD45RA+ positively selected. Receptor source: a man between 18 and 29 years old in good health.

V and J are TRBV2 and TRBJ2-6; no firm D call. This CDR3 has 15 residues. Per germline, CDR1 SNHLY and CDR2 FYNNEI. Trimming left V 4 bases short and J 0 bases short, with 7 bases between. DNA for the CDR3: TGTGCCAGCAGTGTTAGTTACTCTGGGGCCAACGTCCTGACTTTC. Its protein product is CASSVSYSGANVLTF.

The chain is built from TRBV18 and TRBJ2-3; D remains unclear. Trimming took 3 bases from V and 2 from J, leaving 9 bases between them. Looked up from germline, CDR1 is KGHSH and CDR2 is LQKENI. CDR3 length: 14 amino acids. As DNA, the CDR3 is TGTGCCAGCTCACCCTCCCCAGACACAGATACGCAGTATTTT. It is translated as CASSPSPDTDTQYF.

The chain has TRBV1 and TRBJ2-3; the listed D gene, TRBD2, was not tested against the DNA. TRBV1 is listed as a pseudogene. This CDR3 has 12 residues. DNA for the CDR3: TGCACGTCACTCCGGGTCCAAGATACGCAGTATTTT. Its protein product is CTSLRVQDTQYF.

The V and J genes are TRBV5-4 and TRBJ2-7; D not certain. CDR3 length: 14 residues. V was pared by 1 base and J by 5 bases, with 13 bases between. Germline CDR1 SGHNT, CDR2 YYREEE (reference sequence). CDR3 DNA sequence: TGTGCCAGCAGCTTGCAGGAAGCCAATCACGAGCAGTACTTC. Protein sequence: CASSLQEANHEQYF.

The chain links TRBV10-3 to TRBJ2-4; no reliable D call. Germline values: CDR1 ENHRY, CDR2 SYGVKD. CDR3 length: 16 amino acids. V lost 2 bases and J lost 5, with 16 bases in between. The chain's CDR3 is CAISEGFVSVENIQYF. For the CDR3, the DNA is TGTGCCATCAGTGAGGGGTTTGTTTCGGTGGAAAACATTCAGTACTTC.

The chain links TRBV11-2 to TRBJ2-5; possibly TRBD1 or TRBD2 for D (5 bases each). The CDR3 contains 13 residues. Trimming stripped 6 bases from V and 5 bases from J, with 13 bases between. Germline values: CDR1 SGHAT, CDR2 FQNNGV. CDR3 in amino acids: CASSQGEIETQYF. The CDR3 DNA sequence: TGTGCCAGCAGTCAAGGGGAGATCGAGACCCAGTACTTC.